The 8 T cell receptor beta chains below come from one sample, sequenced in a study of CD4 T cells in relation to SARS-CoV-2 and coronaviruses. The antigens for these receptors are not known. The data were produced by immunoSEQ multiplex PCR, yet TCRdb's version contains in-frame clones alone and is incomplete. The sample holds about 36,000 clones, about 80% seen once. Source material: naive CD4+ T cells from PBMCs, cultured in vitro. Subset given: naive CD4+ T cells isolated by negative enrichment. The receptors were sampled from an adult with COVID-19.

The chain carries TRBV29-1 and TRBJ2-3, with 7 nucleotides matching TRBD2. The CDR3 has 16 residues. Germline CDR1 reads SQVTM; CDR2 reads ANQGSEA. Trimming took 2 bases from V and 5 from J; bases not matched to a gene: 13. This CDR3 is CSVEWVQGGTGDTQYF. CDR3 DNA sequence: TGCAGCGTTGAATGGGTGCAGGGAGGGACGGGAGATACGCAGTATTTT.

The CDR3 region is CASTSLAGGGRSYNEQFF. The CDR3 coding sequence is TGTGCCAGCACTTCTCTTGCGGGAGGGGGTCGCTCCTACAATGAGCAGTTCTTC. V gene TRBV7-9 combines with J gene TRBJ2-1; 9 nucleotides line up with TRBD2. The germline gives CDR1 SEHNR, CDR2 FQNEAQ (reference sequence). V lost 7 bases and J lost 0; bases outside the gene matches: 13. The CDR3 length is 18 residues.

This clone is a singleton in its sample. The rearrangement uses TRBV24-1 and TRBJ2-1; 8 nucleotides align to TRBD2. Germline values: CDR1 KGHDR, CDR2 SFDVKD. J was trimmed by 1 base and V by 0 bases; bases with no gene match: 1. The CDR3 spans 16 residues. CDR3 coding DNA: TGTGCCACCAGTGATTTGGCGGGAGGATCCTACAATGAGCAGTTCTTC. Amino acids: CATSDLAGGSYNEQFF.

This clone appeared a single time. The V and J genes are TRBV21-1 and TRBJ2-2; the table calls TRBD2, which could not be checked here. TRBV21-1 is reported as a pseudogene. The CDR3 spans 16 residues. CDR3 residues: CASSKTLAGDPGELFF. Here the CDR3 DNA reads TGTGCCAGCAGCAAAACACTAGCGGGAGACCCCGGGGAGCTGTTTTTT.

V gene TRBV7-8 combines with J gene TRBJ2-7, with 7 bases matching TRBD2. CDR1 is SGHVS, CDR2 FQNEAQ, per germline. CDR3 length equals 14 residues. V lost 3 bases and J lost 2; bases outside the gene matches: 4. The CDR3 DNA reads as TGTGCCAGCAGCTTCCTAGCGGACGCCTACGAGCAGTACTTC. This sequence encodes CASSFLADAYEQYF.

The rearrangement links TRBV7-2 to TRBJ2-5; TRBD2 matches 12 bases. Germline V gene sequence: CDR1 SGHTA, CDR2 FQGNSA. Losses at the gene ends were 5 bases for V and 4 bases for J; bases not matched to a gene: 8. This CDR3 is built from 16 residues. In nucleotides, the CDR3 is TGTGCCAGCAGCCCCGGACTAGCGGGATGGGGAGAGACCCAGTACTTC. Protein sequence: CASSPGLAGWGETQYF.

The V and J genes are TRBV11-2 and TRBJ2-7; 7 bases align to TRBD1. CDR1 and CDR2 (germline): SGHAT, FQNNGV. V dropped 5 bases and J dropped 2; count of bases not matched to a gene: 9. The CDR3 contains 15 residues. For the CDR3, the DNA is TGTGCCAGCAGCCGGAACCGGGACAGAGCCTACGAGCAGTACTTC. Its protein product is CASSRNRDRAYEQYF.

The V and J genes are TRBV7-2 and TRBJ1-2, with 8 bases lining up with TRBD1. The length of the CDR3 is 15 residues. Germline-derived CDR1 and CDR2 are SGHTA and FQGNSA. After removal of 6 bases from V and 5 bases from J, the junction contained 11 bases not matched to a gene. CDR3 in amino acids: CASSPAPGTGYGYTF. CDR3 DNA: TGTGCCAGCAGTCCCGCCCCCGGGACAGGATATGGCTACACCTTC.